Listed here are 13 T cell receptor beta chains from one sample, sequenced in a study of T cells in Graves' hyperthyroidism and ophthalmopathy. Regions amplified from RNA transcripts were the TCR beta CDR3 regions. TCR CDR3 underwent first-round RT-PCR with the HTBI primer set. Each CDR3 protein gets one entry after TCRdb re-called the multiplex PCR reads with MiXCR. The sample yields hundreds of thousands of distinct CDR3 sequences, roughly 15% seen once. The specimen sequenced was blood. Receptor source: a middle-aged woman with Graves' ophthalmopathy.

This clonotype was observed many times. The chain is built from TRBV27 and TRBJ2-5, with D possibly TRBD2 on 5 matching bases. This CDR3 has 16 residues. Germline CDR1 MNHEY, CDR2 SMNVEV (reference sequence). The V gene lost 2 bases and the J gene lost 1 base, with 14 bases spanning the gap. The CDR3 sequence: CASSLGAEWIQETQYF. Here the CDR3 DNA reads TGTGCCAGCAGTTTAGGAGCGGAGTGGATCCAAGAGACCCAGTACTTC.

The chain joins TRBV6-2 or TRBV6-3 to TRBJ1-2, with TRBD1 as a possible D gene (5 bases). The CDR3 has 15 amino acids. Trimming stripped 2 bases from V and 9 bases from J, with 19 bases between. Germline CDR1 is MNHEY and CDR2 is SVGEGT. Written as DNA, the CDR3 is TGTGCCAGCAGTTACGGAGGGGCCGGTCTTCGCAGCTACACCTTC. Translated, it gives CASSYGGAGLRSYTF.

In its sample, this clonotype was seen many times. The rearrangement uses TRBV7-2 and TRBJ1-1, with D perhaps TRBD1 (6 bases). The CDR3 contains 13 residues. Germline-derived CDR1 and CDR2 are SGHTA and FQGNSA. V lost 5 bases to trimming and J lost 10 bases, with 17 bases between them. CDR3 in DNA: TGTGCCAGCAGCCGTCCCGGGGCAGGGGTAGCTTTCTTT. It codes for CASSRPGAGVAFF.

The chain combines TRBV29-1 with TRBJ2-7; a weak D match, TRBD2 (6 bases). Germline CDR1 SQVTM, CDR2 ANQGSEA. Trimming cost V 3 bases and J 3 bases, with 12 bases left between them. This CDR3 is built from 13 residues. Written as DNA, the CDR3 is TGCAGCGTTGACTCCAACGGGGGCTACGAGCAGTACTTC. Translation gives CSVDSNGGYEQYF.

This clonotype appeared many times. This rearrangement joins TRBV28 to TRBJ2-7; 7 nucleotides line up with TRBD1. The CDR3 spans 13 residues. V gave up 5 bases and J gave up 9 bases; unmatched junction bases: 10. Germline CDR1 is MDHEN and CDR2 is SYDVKM. The CDR3 sequence is CASSNPDRVGQYF. In DNA, the CDR3 is TGTGCCAGCAGTAACCCCGACAGGGTCGGGCAGTACTTC.

The chain employs TRBV15 and TRBJ2-7; tentative D call: TRBD1 (7 bases). Trimming cost V 0 bases and J 4 bases, with 19 bases left between them. The CDR3 spans 17 residues. Germline-derived CDR1 and CDR2 are LNHNV and YYDKDF (reference sequence). CDR3 sequence: CATSRDLSPSGGYEQYF. The CDR3 region has the DNA TGTGCCACCAGCAGAGATCTGTCCCCGTCAGGGGGGTACGAGCAGTACTTC.

This clonotype has at least ten counts. This sequence joins TRBV12-3 or TRBV12-4 and TRBJ1-2, with D unresolved. The V and J ends lost 6 bases and 8 bases respectively, with 19 bases between them. CDR3 length: 14 amino acids. In DNA, the CDR3 is TGTGCCAGCAGGGTCGACGGACTAGTTGTGGGCTACACCTTC. Translating gives CASRVDGLVVGYTF.

This clonotype has at least ten counts. This chain links TRBV11-2 with TRBJ2-2, with D possibly being TRBD2 (6 bases). V lost 5 bases and J 4 bases, leaving 17 bases between the germline ends. There are 16 residues in the CDR3. Germline loops: CDR1 SGHAT, CDR2 FQNNGV. DNA of the CDR3: TGTGCCAGCAGCCCCGTCGGAAGGAGGGGCACCGGGGAGCTGTTTTTT. Protein sequence: CASSPVGRRGTGELFF. Full variable domain (rest looked up from reference TRBV11-2 and TRBJ2-2): EAGVAQSPRYKIIEKRQSVAFWCNPISGHATLYWYQQILGQGPKLLIQFQNNGVVDDSQLPKDRFSAERLKGVDSTLKIQPAKLEDSAVYLCASSPVGRRGTGELFFGEGSRLTVL.

V and J are TRBV11-3 and TRBJ2-6, with 8 bases fitting TRBD2. Germline CDR1 SGHNT, CDR2 YENEEA. Trimming cost V 7 bases and J 6 bases; bases outside gene matches: 5. The CDR3 is 14 amino acids. CDR3 sequence reads: CASKSSGVANVLTF. The CDR3 DNA reads TGTGCCAGCAAGAGTAGCGGGGTGGCCAACGTCCTGACTTTC.

This clonotype was recorded many times. V usage is TRBV20-1 and J usage is TRBJ2-7; perhaps TRBD2 as D (6 bases). The V end was cut by 3 bases, the J end by 6 bases, with 18 bases between. This CDR3 has 14 residues. Germline V gene lookup returns CDR1 DFQATT and CDR2 SNEGSKA (reference sequence). Written as DNA, the CDR3 is TGCAGTGCTAGGGAGTCTTTTCGGGACTTCGAGCAGTACTTC. It is translated as CSARESFRDFEQYF.

Many counts were recorded for this clonotype. The gene calls are TRBV9 and TRBJ1-5; D perhaps matches TRBD1 (5 bases). This CDR3 has 14 amino acids. The germline V gene encodes CDR1 SGDLS and CDR2 YYNGEE. Trimming left V 3 bases short and J 8 bases short, with 15 bases between. This CDR3 reads CASSAGTEGEPQHF. The CDR3 coding sequence is TGTGCCAGCAGCGCCGGGACCGAAGGGGAGCCCCAGCATTTT.

This clonotype was seen ten or more times. J is TRBJ1-1 and V is TRBV7-3; no firm D call. V dropped 5 bases and J dropped 0 bases, with 19 bases sitting between them. This CDR3 is built from 17 residues. CDR1 is SGHTA and CDR2 is FQGTGA in the germline V gene. In nucleotides, the CDR3 is TGTGCCAGCAGCCCCCGTACGGACGGTAAAATGAACACTGAAGCTTTCTTT. Protein sequence: CASSPRTDGKMNTEAFF. Drawing the rest from reference TRBV7-3 and TRBJ1-1, the complete variable domain is GAGVSQTPSNKVTEKGKYVELRCDPISGHTALYWYRQSLGQGPEFLIYFQGTGAADDSGLPNDRFFAVRPEGSVSTLKIQRTERGDSAVYLCASSPRTDGKMNTEAFFGQGTRLTVV.

This clonotype showed up many times. This chain links TRBV6-5 with TRBJ2-7, with D possibly TRBD2 on 5 matching bases. This CDR3 region has 15 residues. Germline V gene sequence: CDR1 MNHEY, CDR2 SVGAGI. V was trimmed by 2 bases and J by 4 bases, leaving 15 bases between them. The CDR3 DNA follows: TGTGCCAGCAGTTACCGGATCCCGGGATCATACGAGCAGTACTTC. Translating it yields CASSYRIPGSYEQYF.